These 17 T cell receptor beta chains were all obtained from the same sample, sequenced in a study of T cells in localized non-small cell lung cancer. The method was immunoSEQ multiplex PCR; TCRdb's version includes in-frame clones alone and lacks a portion of them. The sample yields around 92,000 clones, under 95% seen once. Specimen: PBMCs, collected before any cancer treatment. These receptors were taken from a woman aged 40-69 years with stage II squamous cell lung carcinoma.

This rearrangement joins TRBV11-3 to TRBJ2-1; D remains unclear. Germline V gives CDR1 SGHNT, CDR2 YENEEA. Trimming shortened V by 3 bases and J by 7 bases, and 4 bases separated the two germline ends. The CDR3 loop spans 11 amino acids. The CDR3 region is CASSFGNEQFF. The CDR3 bases are TGTGCCAGCAGCTTTGGTAATGAGCAGTTCTTC.

The J gene is TRBJ2-7, the V gene TRBV28; D is unclear. Trimming removed 3 bases from V and 6 bases from J, with 15 bases in between. Germline CDR1 is MDHEN and CDR2 is SYDVKM. This CDR3 spans 14 amino acids. The CDR3 DNA reads as TGTGCCAGCAGTTTGAGTTTAGGCCAGGTCGAGCAGTACTTC. Translation: CASSLSLGQVEQYF.

The chain uses TRBV2 and TRBJ1-1, with D maybe TRBD1 (5 bases). This CDR3 comprises 14 residues. Trimming took off 6 bases at V and 4 bases at J, with 15 bases between the two ends. Germline values: CDR1 SNHLY, CDR2 FYNNEI. The CDR3 coding sequence is TGTGCCAGCAGGAGGGGAAGGTTGGGCACTGAAGCTTTCTTT. It specifies CASRRGRLGTEAFF.

The rearrangement links TRBV7-4 to TRBJ1-2; D gene uncertain. The V end lost 6 bases, the J end lost 2 bases, and 10 bases lay between the germline ends. In germline, CDR1 is SGHVT, CDR2 SQSDAQ. The CDR3 is made up of 13 amino acids. CDR3 loop: CASSLKPNYGYTF. The CDR3 DNA reads as TGTGCCAGCAGTTTAAAACCCAACTATGGCTACACCTTC.

The CDR3 region is CASSPGTGPYEQYF. CDR3 in DNA: TGTGCCAGCAGCCCCGGGACAGGTCCCTACGAGCAGTACTTC. V gene TRBV5-8 combines with J gene TRBJ2-7; 8 bases fit TRBD1. V dropped 4 bases and J dropped 2; count of bases not matched to a gene: 5. CDR1 and CDR2 from the germline V gene are SGHTS and YDEGEE. The CDR3 contains 14 residues.

This clone was seen a single time. The chain uses TRBV2 and TRBJ1-6; TRBD1 is a possible D gene (5 bases). The V gene lost 2 bases and the J gene lost 9 bases, with 14 bases spanning the gap. The CDR3 covers 15 residues. Looked up from germline, CDR1 is SNHLY and CDR2 is FYNNEI. The CDR3 coding sequence is TGTGCCAGCAGTGAATGGGGACGCGCGGGTTCACCCCTCCACTTT. It translates to CASSEWGRAGSPLHF.

This clone appeared a few times. This rearrangement joins TRBV19 to TRBJ1-1, with D possibly TRBD1 on 6 matching bases. Trimming stripped 6 bases from V and 1 base from J, with 9 bases between. Germline CDR1 reads LNHDA; CDR2 reads SQIVND (reference sequence). This CDR3 has 13 residues. The DNA of the CDR3 is TGTGCCAGTAGGTTACAGGGGAACACTGAAGCTTTCTTT. Translating gives CASRLQGNTEAFF.

This chain links TRBV9 with TRBJ1-1, with D unclear. Germline V CDR1 and CDR2: SGDLS, YYNGEE. Trimming cost V 0 bases and J 2 bases, with 11 bases left between them. This CDR3 has 15 amino acids. Here the CDR3 DNA reads TGTGCCAGCAGCGTAGGTGGAGGATTTAACACTGAAGCTTTCTTT. Protein: CASSVGGGFNTEAFF.

The chain is built from TRBV4-1 and TRBJ2-7, with TRBD1 as a possible D gene (6 bases). Germline values: CDR1 MGHRA, CDR2 YSYEKL. This CDR3 comprises 17 residues. The V gene lost 0 bases and the J gene lost 0 bases, with 15 bases spanning the gap. The CDR3 is CASSQETPGHSSYEQYF. In DNA, the CDR3 is TGCGCCAGCAGCCAAGAAACGCCGGGACATAGCTCCTACGAGCAGTACTTC.

This clone was seen once. The rearrangement joins TRBV28 to TRBJ2-2, with 12 positions matching TRBD1. Per germline, CDR1 MDHEN and CDR2 SYDVKM. The CDR3 totals 17 residues. The trim removed 5 bases at V and 7 bases at J, leaving 11 bases unmatched. The CDR3 DNA reads TGTGCCAGCAGTACCTTGGGACAGGGGGCTACCCTCGGGGAGCTGTTTTTT. Protein: CASSTLGQGATLGELFF. The variable domain in full, completed from reference TRBV28 and TRBJ2-2, reads DVKVTQSSRYLVKRTGEKVFLECVQDMDHENMFWYRQDPGLGLRLIYFSYDVKMKEKGDIPEGYSVSREKKERFSLILESASTNQTSMYLCASSTLGQGATLGELFFGEGSRLTVL.

The J gene is TRBJ1-1, the V gene TRBV2; 9 bases match TRBD1. This CDR3 spans 15 amino acids. CDR1 and CDR2 (germline): SNHLY, FYNNEI. The V and J ends lost 5 bases and 1 base, in that order; junction bases with no gene match: 5. CDR3 amino acids: CASSLRQGENTEAFF. The CDR3 bases are TGTGCCAGCAGTTTACGACAGGGGGAGAACACTGAAGCTTTCTTT.

The chain employs TRBV30 and TRBJ1-3; a possible D gene is TRBD1 (5 bases). Between the trimmed V and J ends, which lost 0 bases and 8 bases, there was a span of 14 bases. This CDR3 has 14 residues. Germline CDR1 is GTSNPN and CDR2 is SVGIG (reference sequence). CDR3: CAWSVGQGLDTIYF. CDR3 in DNA: TGTGCCTGGAGTGTAGGACAAGGGTTGGACACCATATATTTT.

This clone was recorded only once. The V gene is TRBV18, the J gene TRBJ2-2; D is ambiguous. The germline gives CDR1 KGHSH, CDR2 LQKENI. V dropped 4 bases and J dropped 4 bases, with 7 bases sitting between them. This CDR3 is 13 amino acids long. The CDR3 loop reads CASSQGPTGELFF. CDR3 DNA: TGTGCCAGCTCACAGGGTCCCACCGGGGAGCTGTTTTTT.

This clone has more than one count but fewer than ten. This sequence joins TRBV5-1 and TRBJ2-6, with D possibly matching TRBD2 (6 bases). Germline CDR1 is SGHRS and CDR2 is YFSETQ. The CDR3 has 16 amino acids. Trimming stripped 4 bases from V and 2 bases from J, with 13 bases between. The DNA for the CDR3 is TGCGCCAGCAGCCTGGAGTCGGGGGCTGGGGCCAACGTCCTGACTTTC. Its translation: CASSLESGAGANVLTF.

CDR3 loop: CASGGASPGANVLTF. DNA for the CDR3: TGTGCCAGCGGGGGGGCCAGTCCTGGGGCCAACGTCCTGACTTTC. The J gene is TRBJ2-6, the V gene TRBV6-6, with a weak D call TRBD2 (7 bases). In germline, CDR1 is MNHNY, CDR2 SVGAGI (reference sequence). The V and J ends lost 8 bases and 2 bases respectively, with 13 bases between them. The CDR3 totals 15 residues.

The chain joins TRBV2 to TRBJ1-6; TRBD1 matches at 12 bases. The J segment lost 10 bases and the V segment lost 7 bases, leaving 11 bases of the junction unmatched. Germline CDR1 and CDR2: SNHLY and FYNNEI. The CDR3 is made up of 16 amino acids. The CDR3 DNA follows: TGTGCCAGCATCATTGCGGCCGGGACAGGGGGCTCACCCCTCCACTTT. This encodes CASIIAAGTGGSPLHF. Full variable domain (remainder filled in from reference TRBV2 and TRBJ1-6): EPEVTQTPSHQVTQMGQEVILRCVPISNHLYFYWYRQILGQKVEFLVSFYNNEISEKSEIFDDQFSVERPDGSNFTLKIRSTKLEDSAMYFCASIIAAGTGGSPLHFGNGTRLTVT.

The chain carries TRBV6-5 and TRBJ1-2; possible D gene TRBD1, 5 bases. The CDR3 loop spans 15 amino acids. Per germline, CDR1 MNHEY and CDR2 SVGAGI. Between the trimmed V and J ends, which lost 0 bases and 7 bases, there was a span of 15 bases. CDR3 sequence (DNA): TGTGCCAGCAGTTACTCTAGGACACCCCAGGGTGGCTACACCTTC. Its translation is CASSYSRTPQGGYTF.